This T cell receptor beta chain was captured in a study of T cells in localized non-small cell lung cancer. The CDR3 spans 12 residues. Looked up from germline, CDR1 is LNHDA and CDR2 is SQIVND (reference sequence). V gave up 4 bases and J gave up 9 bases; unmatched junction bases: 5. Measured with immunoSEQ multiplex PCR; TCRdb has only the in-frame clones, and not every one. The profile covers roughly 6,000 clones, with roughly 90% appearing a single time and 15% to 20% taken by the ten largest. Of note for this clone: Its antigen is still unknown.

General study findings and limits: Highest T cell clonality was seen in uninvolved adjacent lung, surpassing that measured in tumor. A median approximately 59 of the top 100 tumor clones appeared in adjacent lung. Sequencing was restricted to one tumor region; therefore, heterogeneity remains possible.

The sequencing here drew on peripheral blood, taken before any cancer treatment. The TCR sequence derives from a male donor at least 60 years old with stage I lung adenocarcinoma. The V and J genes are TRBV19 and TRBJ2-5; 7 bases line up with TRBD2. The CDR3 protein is CASSTHGGAQYF. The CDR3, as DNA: TGTGCCAGTAGTACGCATGGGGGGGCCCAGTACTTC.